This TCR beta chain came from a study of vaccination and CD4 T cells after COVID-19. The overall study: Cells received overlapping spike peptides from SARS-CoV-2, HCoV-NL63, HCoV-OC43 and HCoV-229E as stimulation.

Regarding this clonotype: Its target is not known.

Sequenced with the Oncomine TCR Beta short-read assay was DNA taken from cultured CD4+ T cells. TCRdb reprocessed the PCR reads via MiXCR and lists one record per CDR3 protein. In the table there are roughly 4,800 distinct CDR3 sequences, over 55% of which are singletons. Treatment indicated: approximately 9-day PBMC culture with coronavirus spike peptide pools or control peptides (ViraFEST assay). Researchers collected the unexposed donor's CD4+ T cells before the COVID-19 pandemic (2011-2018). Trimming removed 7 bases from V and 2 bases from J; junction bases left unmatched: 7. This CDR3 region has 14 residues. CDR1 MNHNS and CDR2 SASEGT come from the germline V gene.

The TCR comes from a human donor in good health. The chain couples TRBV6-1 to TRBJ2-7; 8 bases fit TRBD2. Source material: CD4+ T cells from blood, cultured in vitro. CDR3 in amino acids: CASKPTSEPYEQYF. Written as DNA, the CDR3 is TGTGCCAGCAAACCGACTAGCGAACCCTACGAGCAGTACTTC.